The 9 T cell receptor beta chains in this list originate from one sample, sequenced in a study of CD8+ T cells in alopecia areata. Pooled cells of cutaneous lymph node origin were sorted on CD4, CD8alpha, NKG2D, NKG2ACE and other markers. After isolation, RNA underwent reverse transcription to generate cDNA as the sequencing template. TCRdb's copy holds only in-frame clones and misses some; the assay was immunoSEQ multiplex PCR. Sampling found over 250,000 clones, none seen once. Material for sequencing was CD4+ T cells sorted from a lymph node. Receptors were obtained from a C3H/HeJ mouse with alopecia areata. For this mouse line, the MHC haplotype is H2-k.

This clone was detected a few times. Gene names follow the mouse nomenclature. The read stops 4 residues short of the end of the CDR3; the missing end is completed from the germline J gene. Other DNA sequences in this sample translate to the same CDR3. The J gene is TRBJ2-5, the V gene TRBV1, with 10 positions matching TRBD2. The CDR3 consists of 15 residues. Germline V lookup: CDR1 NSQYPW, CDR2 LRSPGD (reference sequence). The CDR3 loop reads CTCSADWGGRDTQYF. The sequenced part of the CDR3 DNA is TGCACCTGCAGTGCAGACTGGGGGGGCAGAGAC.

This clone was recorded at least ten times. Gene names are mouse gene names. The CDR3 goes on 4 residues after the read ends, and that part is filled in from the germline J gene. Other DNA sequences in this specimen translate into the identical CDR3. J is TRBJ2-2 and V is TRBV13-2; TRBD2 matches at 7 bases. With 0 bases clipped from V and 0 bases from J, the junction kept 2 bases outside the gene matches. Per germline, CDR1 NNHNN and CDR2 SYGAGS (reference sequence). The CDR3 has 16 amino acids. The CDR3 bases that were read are TGTGCCAGCGGTGATGCTTGGGGGGCAAACACCGGG. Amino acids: CASGDAWGANTG. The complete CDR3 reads CASGDAWGANTGQLYF.

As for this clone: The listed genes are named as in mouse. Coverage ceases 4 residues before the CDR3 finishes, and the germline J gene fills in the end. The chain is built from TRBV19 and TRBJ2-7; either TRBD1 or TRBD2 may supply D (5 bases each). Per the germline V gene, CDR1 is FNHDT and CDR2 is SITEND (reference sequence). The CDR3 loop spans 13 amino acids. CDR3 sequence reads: CASSIQGGDEQYF. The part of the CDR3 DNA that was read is TGTGCCAGCAGTATACAGGGTGGGGAT.

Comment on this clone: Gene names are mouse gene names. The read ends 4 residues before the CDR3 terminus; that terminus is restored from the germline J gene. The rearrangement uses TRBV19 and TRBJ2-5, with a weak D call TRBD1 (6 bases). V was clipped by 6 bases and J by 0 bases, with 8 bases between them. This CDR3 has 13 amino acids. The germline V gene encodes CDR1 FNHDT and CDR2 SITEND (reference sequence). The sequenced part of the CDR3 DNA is TGTGCCAGCAAGGGACAAAACCAAGAC. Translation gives CASKGQNQD. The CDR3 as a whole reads CASKGQNQDTQYF.

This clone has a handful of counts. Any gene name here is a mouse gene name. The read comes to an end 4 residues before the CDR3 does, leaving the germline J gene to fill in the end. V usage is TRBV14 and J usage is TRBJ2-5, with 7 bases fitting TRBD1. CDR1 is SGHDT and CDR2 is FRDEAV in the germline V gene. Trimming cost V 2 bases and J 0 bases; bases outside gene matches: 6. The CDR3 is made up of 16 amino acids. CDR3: CASSLPTGINQDTQYF. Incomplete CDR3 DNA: TGTGCCAGCAGTTTACCGACAGGGATTAACCAAGAC. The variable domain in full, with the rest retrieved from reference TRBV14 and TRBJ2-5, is EAGVTQSPRYAVLQEGQAVSFWCDPISGHDTLYWYQQPRDQGPQLLVYFRDEAVIDNSQLPSDRFSAVRPKGTNSTLKIQSAKQGDTATYLCASSLPTGINQDTQYFGPGTRLLVL.

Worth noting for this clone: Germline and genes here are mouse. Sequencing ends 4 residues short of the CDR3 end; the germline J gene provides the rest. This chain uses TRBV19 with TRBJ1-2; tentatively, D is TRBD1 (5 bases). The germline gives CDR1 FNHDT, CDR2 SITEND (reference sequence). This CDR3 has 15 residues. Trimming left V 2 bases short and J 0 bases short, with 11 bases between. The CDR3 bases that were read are TGTGCCAGCAGTATGGTGGGGGTTACAAACTCC. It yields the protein CASSMVGVTNS. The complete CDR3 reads CASSMVGVTNSDYTF.

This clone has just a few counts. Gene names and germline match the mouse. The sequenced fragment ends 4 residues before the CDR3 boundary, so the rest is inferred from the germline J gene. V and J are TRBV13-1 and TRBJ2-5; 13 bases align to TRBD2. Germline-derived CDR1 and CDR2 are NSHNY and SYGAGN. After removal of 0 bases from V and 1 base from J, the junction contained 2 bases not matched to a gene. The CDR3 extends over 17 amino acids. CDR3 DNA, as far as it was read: TGTGCCAGCAGTGATGCGGGGACTGGGGGGGACCAAGAC. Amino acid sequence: CASSDAGTGGDQD. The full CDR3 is CASSDAGTGGDQDTQYF.

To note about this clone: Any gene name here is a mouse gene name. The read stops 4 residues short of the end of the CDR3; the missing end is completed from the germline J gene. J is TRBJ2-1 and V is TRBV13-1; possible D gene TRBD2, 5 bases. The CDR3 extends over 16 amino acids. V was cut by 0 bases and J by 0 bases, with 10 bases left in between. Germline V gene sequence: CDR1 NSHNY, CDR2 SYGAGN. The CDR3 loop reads CASSDAGWGNYAEQFF. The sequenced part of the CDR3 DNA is TGTGCCAGCAGTGATGCGGGGTGGGGTAACTATGCT.

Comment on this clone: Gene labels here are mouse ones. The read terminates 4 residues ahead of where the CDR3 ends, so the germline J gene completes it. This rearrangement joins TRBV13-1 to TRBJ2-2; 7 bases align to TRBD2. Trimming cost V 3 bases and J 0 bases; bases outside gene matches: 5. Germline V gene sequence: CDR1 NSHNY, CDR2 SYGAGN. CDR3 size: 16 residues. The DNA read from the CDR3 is TGTGCCAGCAGTGCGGGCTGGGGGTCAAACACCGGG. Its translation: CASSAGWGSNTG. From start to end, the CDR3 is CASSAGWGSNTGQLYF.